The text below deals with one T cell receptor beta chain. Profiled with immunoSEQ multiplex PCR; TCRdb holds only in-frame clones, not every one. There are some 150,000 clones in the sample; about 83% occur only once, and approximately 1.5% lies in the top ten. CDR1 and CDR2 (germline): SGHVS, FQNEAQ. This CDR3 contains 17 residues. Unmatched junction bases numbered 4, after V lost 0 bases and J lost 2 bases. The source of the sample is a study of cytomegalovirus exposure and HLA in healthy donors. The chain employs TRBV7-8 and TRBJ1-5, with 10 bases identical to TRBD1. The sequenced sample was PBMCs. The origin of this receptor is a woman aged 25 to 45 in good health and CMV-seronegative. The CDR3: CASSLARTGGGNQPQHF. CDR3 in DNA: TGTGCCAGCAGCTTAGCGAGGACAGGGGGGGGCAATCAGCCCCAGCATTTT.